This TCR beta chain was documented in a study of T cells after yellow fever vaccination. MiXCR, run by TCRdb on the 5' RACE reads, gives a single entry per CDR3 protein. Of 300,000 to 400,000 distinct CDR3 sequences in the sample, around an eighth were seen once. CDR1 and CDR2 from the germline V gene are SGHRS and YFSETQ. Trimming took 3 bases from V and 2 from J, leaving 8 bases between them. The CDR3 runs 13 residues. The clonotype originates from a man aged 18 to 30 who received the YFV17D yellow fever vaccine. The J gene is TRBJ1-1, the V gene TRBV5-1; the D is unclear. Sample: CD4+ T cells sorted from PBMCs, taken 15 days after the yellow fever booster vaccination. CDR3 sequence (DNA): TGCGCCAGCAGCTGGAGCGATAACACTGAAGCTTTCTTT. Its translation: CASSWSDNTEAFF.